A selection of T cell receptor beta chains follows, all from one sample in a study of blood T cells in healthy people across ages. One entry per CDR3 protein results from TCRdb running MiXCR on the 5' RACE reads. The table lists around 1.5 million distinct CDR3 sequences, about 35% of them singletons, with around 11% in the top ten. Sample: blood. The receptors were sampled from a woman in her 30s in good health. Each CDR3 is given with its conserved first and last residue. The order of the fields is D gene, V gene, J gene, clone size, CDR3 protein, CDR3 DNA. A D gene is named only where the DNA matches it firmly. Size is omitted from some rows. Given values are once, few, many or a class for expanded clones.

-,TRBV28,TRBJ1-4,-,CASSSPTVNEKLFF,TGTGCCAGCAGTTCCCCGACGGTCAATGAAAAACTGTTTTTT
TRBD2,TRBV3-1,TRBJ2-7,-,CASSRNPRAGGFNEQYF,TGTGCCAGCAGCCGAAACCCCCGGGCGGGAGGATTTAATGAGCAGTACTTC
-,TRBV30,TRBJ1-2,-,CAWSWGDSLYTF,TGTGCCTGGAGTTGGGGCGACTCTCTCTACACCTTC
TRBD2,TRBV15,TRBJ2-1,-,CATSGDRLAGPSYNEQFF,TGTGCCACCAGCGGAGACCGACTAGCGGGGCCCTCCTACAATGAGCAGTTCTTC
-,TRBV4-1,TRBJ2-5,many,CASSQVGYQETQYF,TGCGCCAGCAGCCAAGTGGGGTACCAAGAGACCCAGTACTTC
-,TRBV27,TRBJ1-6,-,CASGPQGNSPLHF,TGTGCCAGCGGACCGCAGGGTAATTCACCCCTCCACTTT
TRBD1,TRBV18,TRBJ2-7,-,CASSPFRDRVDEQYF,TGTGCCAGCTCACCTTTCCGCGACAGGGTCGACGAGCAGTACTTC
-,TRBV27,TRBJ2-1,-,CASSPLLSSYNEQFF,TGTGCCAGCAGTCCCCTCCTCAGCTCCTACAATGAGCAGTTCTTC
-,TRBV12-3/TRBV12-4,TRBJ1-1,-,CASRGGEGTEAFF,TGTGCCAGCAGGGGTGGGGAAGGAACTGAAGCTTTCTTT
-,TRBV3-1,TRBJ2-7,-,CASSQYPGKVYEQYF,TGTGCCAGCAGCCAATATCCAGGAAAGGTCTACGAGCAGTACTTC
TRBD2,TRBV3-1,TRBJ2-1,few,CASSQAQRGGSYNEQFF,TGTGCCAGCAGCCAAGCGCAGCGGGGGGGCTCCTACAATGAGCAGTTCTTC
-,TRBV5-1,TRBJ2-6,few,CASSFEKSYYSGANVLTF,TGCGCCAGCAGCTTTGAGAAGAGCTACTACTCTGGGGCCAACGTCCTGACTTTC
TRBD1,TRBV5-5,TRBJ1-1,-,CASSEGQGWVTEAFF,TGTGCCAGCAGCGAGGGACAGGGCTGGGTCACTGAGGCTTTCTTT
-,TRBV5-1,TRBJ2-7,few,CASSFDSLYEQYF,TGCGCCAGCAGCTTTGACAGCTTATACGAGCAGTACTTC
TRBD2,TRBV5-5,TRBJ2-7,few,CASSFGRTGTSGSYEQYF,TGTGCCAGCAGCTTCGGCAGGACCGGGACTAGCGGTTCCTACGAGCAGTACTTC
-,TRBV14,TRBJ2-7,many,CASSQVGPYEQYF,TGTGCCAGCAGCCAAGTTGGGCCCTACGAGCAGTACTTC
-,TRBV20-1,TRBJ2-7,many,CSAGVGADSYEQYF,TGCAGTGCTGGAGTGGGGGCCGACTCCTACGAGCAGTACTTC
-,TRBV28,TRBJ2-1,few,CASSLRSTYNEQFF,TGTGCCAGCAGTTTACGGAGTACCTACAATGAGCAGTTCTTC
-,TRBV6-5,TRBJ2-1,few,CASSRGVRFTMKQFF,TGTGCCAGCAGCCGTGGGGTGCGGTTTACAATGAAGCAGTTCTTC
-,TRBV12-3/TRBV12-4,TRBJ2-3,-,CASTAPIGGTDTQYF,TGTGCCAGCACCGCACCGATTGGGGGGACGGATACGCAGTATTTT
-,TRBV20-1,TRBJ1-4,-,CSAVAGSTYNEKLFF,TGCAGTGCGGTGGCTGGGTCCACTTATAATGAAAAACTGTTTTTT
-,TRBV6-1,TRBJ2-3,-,CATQPDTQYF,TGTGCCACCCAACCTGATACGCAGTATTTT
TRBD2,TRBV7-9,TRBJ2-3,few,CASTISGRAYADTQYF,TGTGCCAGCACCATTAGCGGGAGGGCCTACGCAGATACGCAGTATTTT